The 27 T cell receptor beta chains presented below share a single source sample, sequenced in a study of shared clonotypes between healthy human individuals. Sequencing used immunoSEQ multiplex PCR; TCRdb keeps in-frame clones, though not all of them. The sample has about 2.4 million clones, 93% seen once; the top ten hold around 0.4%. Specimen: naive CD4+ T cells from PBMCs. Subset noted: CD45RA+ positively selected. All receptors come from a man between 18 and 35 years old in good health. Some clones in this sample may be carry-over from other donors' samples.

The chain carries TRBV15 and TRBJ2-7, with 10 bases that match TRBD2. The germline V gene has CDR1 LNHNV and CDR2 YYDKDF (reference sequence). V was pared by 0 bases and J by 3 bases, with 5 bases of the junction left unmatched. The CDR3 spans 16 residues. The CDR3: CATSRDQREGRYEQYF. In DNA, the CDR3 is TGTGCCACCAGCAGAGATCAGCGGGAGGGCCGCTACGAGCAGTACTTC.

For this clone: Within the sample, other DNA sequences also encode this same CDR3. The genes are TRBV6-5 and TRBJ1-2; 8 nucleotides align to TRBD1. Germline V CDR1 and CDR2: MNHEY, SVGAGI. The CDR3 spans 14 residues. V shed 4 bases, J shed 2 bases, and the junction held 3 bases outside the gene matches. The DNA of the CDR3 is TGTGCCAGCAGTTCAGGACAGGGCAACTATGGCTACACCTTC. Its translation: CASSSGQGNYGYTF.

In DNA form, the CDR3 reads TGTGCCAGCAGCCAAGATGCGACTAGCGGGAGAGGTTACAATGAGCAGTTCTTC. This sequence encodes CASSQDATSGRGYNEQFF. J is TRBJ2-1 and V is TRBV14; 12 nucleotides align to TRBD2. Germline V gene sequence: CDR1 SGHDN, CDR2 FVKESK. After removal of 0 bases from V and 4 bases from J, the junction contained 7 bases not matched to a gene. The CDR3 has 18 residues.

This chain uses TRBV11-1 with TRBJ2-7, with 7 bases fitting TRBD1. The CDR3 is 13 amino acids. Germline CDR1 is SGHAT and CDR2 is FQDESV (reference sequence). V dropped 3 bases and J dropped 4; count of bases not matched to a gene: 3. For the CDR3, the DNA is TGTGCCAGCAGCTTGGGACAGCTATACGAGCAGTACTTC. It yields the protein CASSLGQLYEQYF.

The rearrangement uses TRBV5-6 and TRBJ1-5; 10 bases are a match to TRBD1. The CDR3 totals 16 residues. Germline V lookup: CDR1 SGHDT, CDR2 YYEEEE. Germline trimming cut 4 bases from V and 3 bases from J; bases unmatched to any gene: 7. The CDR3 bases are TGTGCCAGCAGCAGATGGGACAGGGGATACAATCAGCCCCAGCATTTT. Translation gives CASSRWDRGYNQPQHF.

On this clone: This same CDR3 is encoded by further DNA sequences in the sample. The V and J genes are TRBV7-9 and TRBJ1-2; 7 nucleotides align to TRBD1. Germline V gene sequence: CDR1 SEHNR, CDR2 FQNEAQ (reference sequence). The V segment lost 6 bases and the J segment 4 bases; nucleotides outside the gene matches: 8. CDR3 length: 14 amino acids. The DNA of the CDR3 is TGTGCCAGCAGTTTACAAACAGGGGTCTATGGCTACACCTTC. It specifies CASSLQTGVYGYTF.

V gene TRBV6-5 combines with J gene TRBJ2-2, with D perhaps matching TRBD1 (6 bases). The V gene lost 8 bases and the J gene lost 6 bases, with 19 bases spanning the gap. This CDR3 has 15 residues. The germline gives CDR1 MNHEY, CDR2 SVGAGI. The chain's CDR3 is CASSLQGSVPGELFF. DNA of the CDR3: TGTGCCAGCTCGTTACAGGGATCGGTTCCCGGGGAGCTGTTTTTT.

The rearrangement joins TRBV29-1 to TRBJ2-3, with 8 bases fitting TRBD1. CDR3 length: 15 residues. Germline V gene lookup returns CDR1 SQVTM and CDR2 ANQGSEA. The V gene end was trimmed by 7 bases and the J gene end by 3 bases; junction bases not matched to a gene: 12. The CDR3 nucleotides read TGCAGCGACGGGGACAGGCCGTGGGTGACAGATACGCAGTATTTT. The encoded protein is CSDGDRPWVTDTQYF.

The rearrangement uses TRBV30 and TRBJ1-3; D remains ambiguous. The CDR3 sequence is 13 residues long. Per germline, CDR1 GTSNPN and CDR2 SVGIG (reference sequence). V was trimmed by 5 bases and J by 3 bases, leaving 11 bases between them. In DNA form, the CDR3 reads TGTGCCTGGGGGATTGATGGTGGAAACACCATATATTTT. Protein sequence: CAWGIDGGNTIYF.

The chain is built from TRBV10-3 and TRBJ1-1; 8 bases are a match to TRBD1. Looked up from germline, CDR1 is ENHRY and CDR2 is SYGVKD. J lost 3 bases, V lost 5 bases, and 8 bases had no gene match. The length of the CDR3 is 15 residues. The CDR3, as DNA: TGTGCCATCAGTACCGACAGGGGAGGAGACACTGAAGCTTTCTTT. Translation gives CAISTDRGGDTEAFF.

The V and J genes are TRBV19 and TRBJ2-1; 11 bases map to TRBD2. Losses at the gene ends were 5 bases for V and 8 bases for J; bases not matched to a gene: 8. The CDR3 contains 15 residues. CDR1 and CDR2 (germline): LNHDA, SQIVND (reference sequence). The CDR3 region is CASSSGTSGGHEQFF. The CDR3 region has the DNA TGTGCCAGTAGTTCTGGGACTAGCGGAGGCCATGAGCAGTTCTTC.

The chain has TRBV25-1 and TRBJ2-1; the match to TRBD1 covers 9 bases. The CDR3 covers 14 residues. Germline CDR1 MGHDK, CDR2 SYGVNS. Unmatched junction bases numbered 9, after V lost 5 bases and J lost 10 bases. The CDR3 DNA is TGTGCCAGCAGTTTCCTGGGACAGGGCTACGAGCAGTTCTTC. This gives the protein CASSFLGQGYEQFF.

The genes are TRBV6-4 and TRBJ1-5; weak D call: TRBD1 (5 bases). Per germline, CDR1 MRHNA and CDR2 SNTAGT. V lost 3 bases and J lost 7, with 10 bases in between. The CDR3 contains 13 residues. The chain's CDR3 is CASSEQGGQPQHF. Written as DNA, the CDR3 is TGTGCCAGCAGTGAGCAGGGTGGACAGCCCCAGCATTTT.

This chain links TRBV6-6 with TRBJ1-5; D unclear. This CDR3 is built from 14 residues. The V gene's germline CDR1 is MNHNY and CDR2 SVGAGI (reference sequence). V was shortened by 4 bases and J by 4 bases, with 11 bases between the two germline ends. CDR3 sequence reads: CASSSGPGNQPQHF. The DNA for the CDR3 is TGTGCCAGCAGTTCCGGACCGGGGAATCAGCCCCAGCATTTT.

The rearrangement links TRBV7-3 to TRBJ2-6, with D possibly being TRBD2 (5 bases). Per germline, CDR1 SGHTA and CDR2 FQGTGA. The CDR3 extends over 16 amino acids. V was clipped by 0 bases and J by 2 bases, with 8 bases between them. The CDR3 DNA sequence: TGTGCCAGCAGCTTAACAACCGGGACTGGGGCCAACGTCCTGACTTTC. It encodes CASSLTTGTGANVLTF.

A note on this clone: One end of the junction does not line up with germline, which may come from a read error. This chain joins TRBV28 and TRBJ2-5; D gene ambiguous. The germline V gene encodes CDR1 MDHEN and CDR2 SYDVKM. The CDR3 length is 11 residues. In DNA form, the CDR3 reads TGTGCCAGCAGTTTACAAGGGACCCAGTACTTC. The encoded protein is CASSLQGTQYF.

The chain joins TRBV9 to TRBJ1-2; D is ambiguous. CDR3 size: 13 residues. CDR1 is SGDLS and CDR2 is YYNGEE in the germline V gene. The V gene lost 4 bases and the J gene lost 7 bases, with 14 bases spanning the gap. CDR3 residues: CASSTTRASGYTF. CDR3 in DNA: TGTGCCAGCAGCACGACCCGGGCCTCTGGCTACACCTTC. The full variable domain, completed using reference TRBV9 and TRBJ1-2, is DSGVTQTPKHLITATGQRVTLRCSPRSGDLSVYWYQQSLDQGLQFLIQYYNGEERAKGNILERFSAQQFPDLHSELNLSSLELGDSALYFCASSTTRASGYTFGSGTRLTVV.

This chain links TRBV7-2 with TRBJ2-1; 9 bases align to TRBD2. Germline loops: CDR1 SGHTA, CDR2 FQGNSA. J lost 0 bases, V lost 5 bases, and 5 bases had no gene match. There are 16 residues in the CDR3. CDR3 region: CASSPAGLASYNEQFF. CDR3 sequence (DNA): TGTGCCAGCAGCCCCGCGGGACTAGCCTCCTACAATGAGCAGTTCTTC. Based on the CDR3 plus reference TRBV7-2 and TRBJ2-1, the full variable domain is GAGVSQSPSNKVTEKGKDVELRCDPISGHTALYWYRQSLGQGLEFLIYFQGNSAPDKSGLPSDRFSAERTGGSVSTLTIQRTQQEDSAVYLCASSPAGLASYNEQFFGPGTRLTVL.

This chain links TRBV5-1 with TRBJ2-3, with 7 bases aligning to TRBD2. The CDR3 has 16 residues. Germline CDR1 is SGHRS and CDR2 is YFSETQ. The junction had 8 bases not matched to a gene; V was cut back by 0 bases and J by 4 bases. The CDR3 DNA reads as TGCGCCAGCAGCTTGGAGTCTAGCGGTGCTTCAGATACGCAGTATTTT. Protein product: CASSLESSGASDTQYF.

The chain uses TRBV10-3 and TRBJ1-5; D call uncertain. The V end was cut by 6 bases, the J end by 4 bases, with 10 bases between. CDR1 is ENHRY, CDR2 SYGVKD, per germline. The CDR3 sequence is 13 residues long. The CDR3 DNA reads TGTGCCATCAGCAATACGGAGAATCAGCCCCAGCATTTT. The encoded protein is CAISNTENQPQHF.

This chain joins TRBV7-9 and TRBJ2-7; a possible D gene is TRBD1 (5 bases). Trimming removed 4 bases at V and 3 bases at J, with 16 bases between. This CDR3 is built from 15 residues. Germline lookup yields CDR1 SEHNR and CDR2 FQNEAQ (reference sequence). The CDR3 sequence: CASSYDRALRYEQYF. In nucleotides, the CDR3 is TGTGCCAGCAGCTACGACAGAGCCCTGCGCTACGAGCAGTACTTC.

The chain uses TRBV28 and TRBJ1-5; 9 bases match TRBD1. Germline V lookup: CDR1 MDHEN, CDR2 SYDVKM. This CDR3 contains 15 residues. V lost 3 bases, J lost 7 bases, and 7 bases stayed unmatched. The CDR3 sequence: CASSLSGQGGQPQHF. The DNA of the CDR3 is TGTGCCAGCAGTTTGTCGGGACAGGGAGGCCAGCCCCAGCATTTT. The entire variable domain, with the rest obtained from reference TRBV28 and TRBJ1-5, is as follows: DVKVTQSSRYLVKRTGEKVFLECVQDMDHENMFWYRQDPGLGLRLIYFSYDVKMKEKGDIPEGYSVSREKKERFSLILESASTNQTSMYLCASSLSGQGGQPQHFGDGTRLSIL.

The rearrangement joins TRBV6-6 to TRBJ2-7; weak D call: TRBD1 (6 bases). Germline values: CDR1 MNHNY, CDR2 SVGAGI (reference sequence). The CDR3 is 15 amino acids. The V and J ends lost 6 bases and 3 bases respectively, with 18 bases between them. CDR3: CASRHPRDNNYEQYF. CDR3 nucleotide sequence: TGTGCCAGCAGGCATCCCCGGGACAATAACTACGAGCAGTACTTC.

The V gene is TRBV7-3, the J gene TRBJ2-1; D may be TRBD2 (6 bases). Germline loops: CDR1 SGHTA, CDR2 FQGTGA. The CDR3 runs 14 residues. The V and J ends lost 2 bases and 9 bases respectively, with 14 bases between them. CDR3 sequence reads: CASSLGLAAGEQFF. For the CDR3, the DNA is TGTGCCAGCAGCTTAGGTTTGGCAGCGGGTGAGCAGTTCTTC. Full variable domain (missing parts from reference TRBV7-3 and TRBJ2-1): GAGVSQTPSNKVTEKGKYVELRCDPISGHTALYWYRQSLGQGPEFLIYFQGTGAADDSGLPNDRFFAVRPEGSVSTLKIQRTERGDSAVYLCASSLGLAAGEQFFGPGTRLTVL.

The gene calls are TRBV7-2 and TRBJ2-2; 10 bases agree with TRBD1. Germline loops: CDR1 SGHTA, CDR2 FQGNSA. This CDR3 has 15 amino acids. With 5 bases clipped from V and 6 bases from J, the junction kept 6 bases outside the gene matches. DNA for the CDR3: TGTGCCAGCAGCATTCGGACAGGGGGGGCCGGGGAGCTGTTTTTT. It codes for CASSIRTGGAGELFF.

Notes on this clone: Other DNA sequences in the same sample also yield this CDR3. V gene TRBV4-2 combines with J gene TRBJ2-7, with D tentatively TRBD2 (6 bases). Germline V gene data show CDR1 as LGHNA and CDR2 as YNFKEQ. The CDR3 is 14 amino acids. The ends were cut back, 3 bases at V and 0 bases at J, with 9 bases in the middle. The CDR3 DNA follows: TGTGCCAGCAGCCAGGGCGGGAACTCCTACGAGCAGTACTTC. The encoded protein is CASSQGGNSYEQYF.

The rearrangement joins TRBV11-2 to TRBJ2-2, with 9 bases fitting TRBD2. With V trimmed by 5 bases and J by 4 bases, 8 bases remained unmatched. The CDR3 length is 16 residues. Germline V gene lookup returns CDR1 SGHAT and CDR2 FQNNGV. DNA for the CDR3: TGTGCCAGCAGCCCCCATAGCGGGAGCCCCACCGGGGAGCTGTTTTTT. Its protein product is CASSPHSGSPTGELFF.